This TCR beta chain was profiled in a study of cytomegalovirus exposure and HLA in healthy donors. Findings and caveats of the study: Cytomegalovirus status, reportedly, was diagnosed with high specificity and sensitivity by the classifier. There was a cluster of highly shared sequence variants that was likely a sequencing artifact.

After removal of 8 bases from V and 0 bases from J, the junction contained 7 bases not matched to a gene. CDR3 length equals 16 residues. Germline V gives CDR1 MDHEN, CDR2 SYDVKM. Both 60 Vbeta primers and 13 Jbeta primers went into the PCR. Authors' analysis steps: Later analysis identified roughly 82 million unique TCR beta chains, about 10 million shared. The table came from immunoSEQ multiplex PCR; TCRdb's copy has only in-frame clones and leaves some out. From that table come the V and J calls and clone size; the DNA was used to work out D and trimming. In the table there are 90,000 to 100,000 clones, 65% to 85% of which are singletons. Worth noting for this clone: No antigen is known for it.

The V gene is TRBV28, the J gene TRBJ2-2; 9 positions match TRBD2. Sequencing was carried out using PBMCs. The receptor was isolated from a man in his fifties or sixties in good health and CMV-seronegative. The CDR3 nucleotides are TGTGCCAGCTCGCCAAGGACTAGCGCGAACACCGGGGAGCTGTTTTTT. Its protein is CASSPRTSANTGELFF.